This TCR beta chain originates from a study of identical twins (dated by TCRdb to the mid-2010s). Background for the entire study: The study deep-sequenced TCR alpha and beta repertoires from monozygotic twins, unrelated adults of various ages and cord blood to test whether fetal clonotypes persist. To rule out contamination, the twin experiments were replicated at different times with different library preparation protocols. The study at large found these results: Because the same donors could not be followed over many years, conclusions were based on cross-sectional statistical analysis. Invariant T cells such as MAIT and iNKT could partly confound zero-insertion analyses, although diverse VJ usage argued against such confounding for most clonotypes. Fewer insertions were carried by abundant cord blood beta clonotypes, a similar but weaker trend appeared in young adult naive repertoires, and no such trend appeared in memory repertoires. In monozygotic twins, out-of-frame TCR alpha sharing was systematically underestimated by recombination models, although the models agreed with sharing between unrelated individuals. Compared with coincidental sharing between unrelated individuals, out-of-frame TCR alpha sequences shared between twins showed an excess of sequences with low generation probability. In beta out-of-frame sequences, excess twin sharing was weaker, because having fewer shared sequences lowered the signal-to-noise ratio.

This clonotype was observed a handful of times. Its antigen has not been determined. Per-nucleotide qualities are absent, and no much larger clonotype sits a single base away. Every donor in the study was a healthy Caucasian. Three pairs of female monozygotic twins, all aged about 18 to 29 years, made up the twin cohort. RNA for TCR libraries was isolated from peripheral blood mononuclear cells. Counted from cysteine to phenylalanine, this CDR3 has 19 amino acids. Only the CDR3 portion is preserved as DNA: 57 bases, with reading frame beginning at the first base. Trimming takes 5 bases from V and 0 bases from J, and the germline ends sit 23 bases apart. In the germline V gene (reference sequence), CDR1 corresponds to SGHAT and CDR2 to FQDESV. Receptors were amplified or captured by 5' RACE. Sequencing relied on an Illumina HiSeq 2000. Template switching added a universal primer binding site, and the final cDNA carried a unique molecular identifier that allowed TCR cDNA molecules to be counted accurately. Specific primers in the conserved constant-segment region were used to synthesize first-strand cDNA for TCR alpha and beta chains. To control for contamination, every cDNA library carried two barcodes: a SMART-Mk sample barcode plus Illumina barcodes. TruSeq adapter sequences along with Illumina sample barcodes were introduced in two successive PCR steps. The Illumina HiSeq platform was used with custom primers to sequence TCR alpha and beta cDNA libraries. In the source study's methods: Unique molecular identifiers were extracted from raw reads with MiGEC, and CDR3 positions were determined with MiXCR. Recombination models were inferred per individual with the repgenHMM and IGoR tools using an EM algorithm. Shared clonotypes were analyzed with the tcR package in R, and sharing was normalized by the product of cloneset sizes. To study raw recombination without the effects of thymic and clonal selection, out-of-frame nonproductive sequences were analyzed. TCRdb took the public reads, trimmed them with fastp at Q25, ran MiXCR for clone calling and kept in-frame beta chains. Identical CDR3 protein sequences are pooled into one entry, listed with their most common genes and DNA. TCRdb, not the original authors, processed these V and J calls. The sample data list about 920,000 distinct CDR3 sequences, and 10% to 15% of these were observed just once. The ten largest clones add up to about 1.6% of the sample.

The same sample was also studied in work on yellow fever vaccine responses in identical twins. The second source states: According to the authors, the vaccine-induced T cell response in identical twins seemed to be partly convergent and partly specific to each individual. The study precisely tracked vaccine-responding T cell clones in identical twins.

The V gene is TRBV11-1 and the J gene is TRBJ2-1; the D gene identity is not certain. This TCR was sampled from a young woman in good health. Sequencing was carried out using PBMCs. The nucleotide sequence reads as follows: TGTGCCAGCAGCCCATCCAGACAAGAGTCCGGAAGCTCCTACAATGAGCAGTTCTTC. Its translation reads: CASSPSRQESGSSYNEQFF.